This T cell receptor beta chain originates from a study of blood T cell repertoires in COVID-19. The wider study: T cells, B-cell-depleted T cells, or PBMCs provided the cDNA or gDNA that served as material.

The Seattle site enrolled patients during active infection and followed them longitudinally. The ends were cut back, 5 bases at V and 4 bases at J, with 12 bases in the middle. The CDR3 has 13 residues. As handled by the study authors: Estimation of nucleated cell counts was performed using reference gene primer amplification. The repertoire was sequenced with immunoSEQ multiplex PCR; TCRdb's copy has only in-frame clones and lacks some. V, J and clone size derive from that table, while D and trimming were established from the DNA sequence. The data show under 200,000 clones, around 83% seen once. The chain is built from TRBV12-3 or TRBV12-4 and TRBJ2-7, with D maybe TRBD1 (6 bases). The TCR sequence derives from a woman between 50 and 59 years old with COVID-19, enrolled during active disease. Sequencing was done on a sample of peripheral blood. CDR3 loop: CASSRQQGYEQYF. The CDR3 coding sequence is TGTGCCAGCAGTCGCCAACAGGGATACGAGCAGTACTTC.